The rows below give T cell receptor beta chains drawn from one sample of a study of early T cells in non-severe SARS-CoV-2 infection. Each CDR3 protein gets one entry after TCRdb re-called the 5' RACE reads with MiXCR. This sample has about 39,000 distinct CDR3 sequences, with 4.5% to 5% found just once. The source material was whole blood. The receptors here all came from an adult who was a healthcare worker with PCR-confirmed SARS-CoV-2 infection or an uninfected control (not recorded which). Both conserved end residues are part of each CDR3. Fields, in order: CDR3 protein, CDR3 DNA, CDR3 length, J gene, D gene, V gene, clone size. The D gene is left open where the match is weak. Only part of the rows carry a size: once, few, many, or a class if the clone is expanded.

CASSSTGTGGEVQYF	TGTGCCAGCAGCTCAACCGGGACCGGGGGAGAGGTCCAGTACTTC	15	TRBJ2-5	NA	TRBV7-2	many
CAWRDGQGVEKLFF	TGTGCCTGGAGAGACGGACAGGGGGTGGAAAAACTGTTTTTT	14	TRBJ1-4	TRBD1	TRBV30	many
CASSPSGANVLTF	TGTGCCAGCAGTCCCTCTGGGGCCAACGTCCTGACTTTC	13	TRBJ2-6	NA	TRBV3-1	many
CASSSTGTVYEQYF	TGTGCCAGCAGCTCCACCGGGACTGTCTACGAGCAGTACTTC	14	TRBJ2-7	NA	TRBV7-9	many
CASSHRRLNTGELFF	TGTGCCAGCAGCCACAGGCGCCTGAACACCGGGGAGCTGTTTTTT	15	TRBJ2-2	NA	TRBV7-8	many
CASSYAETQYF	TGTGCCAGCAGTTACGCAGAGACCCAGTACTTC	11	TRBJ2-5	NA	TRBV6-6	few
CASSYSEYYGYTF	TGTGCCAGCAGTTACTCAGAGTACTATGGCTACACCTTC	13	TRBJ1-2	NA	TRBV6-2/TRBV6-3	many
CSVWVTGELFF	TGCAGCGTCTGGGTCACCGGGGAGCTGTTTTTT	11	TRBJ2-2	NA	TRBV29-1	many
CASSAPINEQFF	TGTGCCAGCAGTGCTCCTATTAATGAGCAGTTCTTC	12	TRBJ2-1	NA	TRBV2	many
CASSQDSGARALNTEAFF	TGCGCCAGCAGCCAAGATTCGGGGGCACGAGCATTAAACACTGAAGCTTTCTTT	18	TRBJ1-1	NA	TRBV4-3	few
CSARETSGRGNEQFF	TGCAGTGCTAGAGAGACTAGCGGGAGGGGAAATGAGCAGTTCTTC	15	TRBJ2-1	TRBD2	TRBV20-1	many
CASGAGTRLYNEQFF	TGTGCCAGCGGCGCCGGGACTAGGCTCTACAATGAGCAGTTCTTC	15	TRBJ2-1	TRBD2	TRBV7-2	NA
CASSFGRAHSYEQYF	TGCGCCAGCAGCTTTGGGAGGGCCCACTCCTACGAGCAGTACTTC	15	TRBJ2-7	TRBD2	TRBV5-1	NA
CSAGQGQHQPQHF	TGCAGTGCTGGCCAGGGGCAACATCAGCCCCAGCATTTT	13	TRBJ1-5	NA	TRBV20-1	many